This TCR beta chain was observed in a study of shared clonotypes between healthy human individuals. Samples underwent the assay at deep level. TCRdb's table, derived via immunoSEQ multiplex PCR, lists solely in-frame clones and lacks some. The profile shows fewer than 650,000 clones, just over 75% of them singletons. Per germline, CDR1 SEHNR and CDR2 FQNEAQ (reference sequence). V lost 4 bases and J lost 1, with 14 bases in between. This CDR3 comprises 16 residues. The healthy adult donors were HIV-negative and reported no recent acute infections or vaccinations. Nashville, Tennessee was home to all donors, who were Caucasian adults. This clone was seen a single time.

This TCR was recovered from a middle-aged woman in good health. Some clones in this sample may be carry-over from other donors' samples. The chain joins TRBV7-9 to TRBJ1-5; a weak D match, TRBD1 (5 bases). The sequenced sample was PBMCs. The CDR3 is CASSSSGVGSNQPQHF. The CDR3 DNA sequence: TGTGCCAGCAGCTCCTCGGGGGTAGGGAGCAATCAGCCCCAGCATTTT. Full variable domain (outside the CDR3, taken from reference TRBV7-9 and TRBJ1-5): DTGVSQNPRHKITKRGQNVTFRCDPISEHNRLYWYRQTLGQGPEFLTYFQNEAQLEKSRLLSDRFSAERPKGSFSTLEIQRTEQGDSAMYLCASSSSGVGSNQPQHFGDGTRLSIL.